Following are 19 T cell receptor beta chains from one sample sequenced in a study of cytomegalovirus exposure and HLA in healthy donors. Generated by immunoSEQ multiplex PCR, the TCRdb table keeps only in-frame clones and is missing some. The data hold some 170,000 clones, with about 83% observed a single time. Sequenced sample: PBMCs. The receptors here all came from a woman in her 30s in good health and CMV-seronegative.

The rearrangement joins TRBV4-3 to TRBJ1-4, with D maybe TRBD1 (5 bases). V was trimmed by 0 bases and J by 5 bases, leaving 16 bases between them. This CDR3 is 17 amino acids long. Germline CDR1 and CDR2: LGHNA and YSLEER. The CDR3 region is CASSQDWGGGSNEKLFF. The CDR3 DNA reads TGCGCCAGCAGCCAAGATTGGGGCGGCGGATCGAATGAAAAACTGTTTTTT.

The J gene is TRBJ2-2, the V gene TRBV7-9, with TRBD1 matching over 7 bases. The CDR3 is 14 amino acids. Per germline, CDR1 SEHNR and CDR2 FQNEAQ (reference sequence). Trimming at V came to 6 bases and at J to 1 base, leaving 2 bases not matched to a gene. The CDR3 nucleotides are TGTGCCAGCAGACGACAGGGGAACACCGGGGAGCTGTTTTTT. Translated, it gives CASRRQGNTGELFF.

V gene TRBV6-1 combines with J gene TRBJ2-5; 13 bases are a match to TRBD2. The germline CDR1 and CDR2 sequences are MNHNS and SASEGT. The CDR3 is 15 amino acids. The junction had 3 bases not matched to a gene; V was cut back by 7 bases and J by 1 base. The CDR3, as DNA: TGTGCCAGCACCGGGACTAGCGGGATCCAAGAGACCCAGTACTTC. Translated: CASTGTSGIQETQYF.

CDR3 sequence: CASSLDPKISEQFF. The CDR3 DNA reads as TGTGCCAGCAGCTTAGACCCCAAAATAAGCGAGCAGTTCTTC. The chain joins TRBV11-2 to TRBJ2-1; D is undetermined. The CDR3 length is 14 residues. Germline assignment: CDR1 SGHAT and CDR2 FQNNGV. The V gene lost 0 bases and the J gene lost 10 bases, with 13 bases spanning the gap.

Only a few counts were recorded for this clone. The chain combines TRBV28 with TRBJ2-2, with 7 bases that match TRBD1. The CDR3 is made up of 16 amino acids. Germline V lookup: CDR1 MDHEN, CDR2 SYDVKM. V gave up 5 bases and J gave up 3 bases; unmatched junction bases: 9. The CDR3 region has the DNA TGTGCCAGCAGTCGATTGGGGCAGGGGGACACCGGGGAGCTGTTTTTT. Its protein is CASSRLGQGDTGELFF.

The table lists this clone with a few counts. The rearrangement joins TRBV11-2 to TRBJ2-1, with D tentatively TRBD2 (6 bases). The ends were cut back, 6 bases at V and 8 bases at J, with 17 bases in the middle. Per germline, CDR1 SGHAT and CDR2 FQNNGV. The CDR3 has 14 amino acids. CDR3 in amino acids: CASSVELAIHEQFF. CDR3 nucleotides: TGTGCCAGCAGTGTAGAACTAGCTATCCATGAGCAGTTCTTC.

The V call is TRBV11-2, the J call TRBJ1-2; 9 bases agree with TRBD1. Per germline, CDR1 SGHAT and CDR2 FQNNGV. The CDR3 spans 14 residues. V lost 6 bases, J lost 4 bases, and 6 bases stayed unmatched. The CDR3 sequence: CASRPTGGSYGYTF. DNA for the CDR3: TGTGCCAGCAGGCCCACAGGGGGCTCCTATGGCTACACCTTC.

The chain has TRBV19 and TRBJ1-1, with D perhaps matching TRBD1 (6 bases). Deletions cut 10 bases from V and 1 base from J, with 13 bases between. Germline values: CDR1 LNHDA, CDR2 SQIVND (reference sequence). The CDR3 has 13 residues. The CDR3 coding sequence is TGTGCCACCAAAAGAGGGGGGAACACTGAAGCTTTCTTT. Protein product: CATKRGGNTEAFF.

V and J are TRBV5-4 and TRBJ2-7; possibly TRBD2 for D (6 bases). Germline loops: CDR1 SGHNT, CDR2 YYREEE (reference sequence). The V gene lost 3 bases and the J gene lost 5 bases, with 15 bases spanning the gap. The CDR3 sequence is 14 residues long. The CDR3 spells CASSSYRELHEQYF. The CDR3 DNA follows: TGTGCCAGCAGCTCTTACCGGGAGCTCCACGAGCAGTACTTC.

Only a few counts were recorded for this clone. V is TRBV10-3 and J is TRBJ1-5; D perhaps matches TRBD1 (6 bases). Germline CDR1 ENHRY, CDR2 SYGVKD. Trimming pared 0 bases from V and 1 base from J, leaving 13 bases between. The CDR3 is 17 residues long. The CDR3 DNA is TGTGCCATCAGTGAGTCTGAGGGCAGGGGCAGCAATCAGCCCCAGCATTTT. Its protein product is CAISESEGRGSNQPQHF.

The table lists this clone with a count of one. This chain uses TRBV10-3 with TRBJ1-5; D is unclear. V was cut by 7 bases and J by 3 bases, with 16 bases left in between. This CDR3 contains 15 residues. Germline assignment: CDR1 ENHRY and CDR2 SYGVKD. CDR3 protein: CAIKRNGEVNQPQHF. CDR3 coding DNA: TGTGCCATCAAAAGGAATGGGGAGGTCAATCAGCCCCAGCATTTT.

The chain joins TRBV4-2 to TRBJ2-7, with 10 positions matching TRBD1. J gave up 7 bases and V 5 bases, and 11 bases lay outside the gene matches. This CDR3 comprises 15 residues. Germline CDR1 and CDR2: LGHNA and YNFKEQ. The CDR3 here is CASSRVGDRGYEQYF. CDR3 coding DNA: TGTGCCAGCAGCAGGGTCGGGGACAGGGGCTATGAGCAGTACTTC.

V and J are TRBV11-2 and TRBJ2-7; D gene ambiguous. The germline V and J ends were trimmed by 1 base and 2 bases, with 12 bases remaining between them. In germline, CDR1 is SGHAT, CDR2 FQNNGV. The CDR3 is 15 amino acids. The CDR3 loop reads CASSLASLGTYEQYF. CDR3 nucleotide sequence: TGTGCCAGCAGCTTAGCCTCCCTTGGCACCTACGAGCAGTACTTC.

The chain links TRBV2 to TRBJ2-3; a possible D gene is TRBD1 (5 bases). Germline V gives CDR1 SNHLY, CDR2 FYNNEI. V lost 6 bases and J lost 1, with 8 bases in between. This CDR3 is 13 amino acids long. CDR3 coding DNA: TGTGCCAGCAGGGGGCTGGGCACAGATACGCAGTATTTT. Amino acids: CASRGLGTDTQYF.

This clone was seen a handful of times. The chain carries TRBV11-2 and TRBJ2-7, with 11 bases that match TRBD1. This CDR3 comprises 14 residues. The junction had 7 bases not matched to a gene; V was cut back by 5 bases and J by 7 bases. Per germline, CDR1 SGHAT and CDR2 FQNNGV. The CDR3 DNA sequence: TGTGCCAGCAGCATTGGACAGGGGGCAGGGGAGCAGTACTTC. This gives the protein CASSIGQGAGEQYF.

The chain is built from TRBV30 and TRBJ2-7, with D perhaps matching TRBD2 (7 bases). Germline V gene data show CDR1 as GTSNPN and CDR2 as SVGIG (reference sequence). Trimming removed 2 bases at V and 0 bases at J, with 11 bases between. The CDR3 is 14 residues long. The CDR3 reads CAWSLGGASYEQYF. CDR3 DNA sequence: TGTGCCTGGAGTCTTGGGGGGGCCTCCTACGAGCAGTACTTC.

The gene calls are TRBV2 and TRBJ1-3, with TRBD1 identical over 11 bases. Germline V gene data show CDR1 as SNHLY and CDR2 as FYNNEI. This CDR3 contains 16 residues. V dropped 3 bases and J dropped 5; count of bases not matched to a gene: 6. Here the CDR3 reads CASSDYGTGGRNTIYF. CDR3 nucleotide sequence: TGTGCCAGCAGTGATTACGGGACAGGGGGTAGAAACACCATATATTTT. Using reference TRBV2 and TRBJ1-3 for the parts outside the CDR3, the full variable domain is EPEVTQTPSHQVTQMGQEVILRCVPISNHLYFYWYRQILGQKVEFLVSFYNNEISEKSEIFDDQFSVERPDGSNFTLKIRSTKLEDSAMYFCASSDYGTGGRNTIYFGEGSWLTVV.

The chain recombines TRBV6-6 with TRBJ2-7; D is undetermined. Deletions cut 0 bases from V and 5 bases from J, with 11 bases between. The CDR3 consists of 14 residues. The V gene's germline CDR1 is MNHNY and CDR2 SVGAGI (reference sequence). The DNA for the CDR3 is TGTGCCAGCAGTTACTCGAGCAAAATGGACGAGCAGTACTTC. It translates to CASSYSSKMDEQYF.

This clone was observed once. The chain combines TRBV30 with TRBJ1-2; D is perhaps TRBD1 (5 bases). The CDR3 extends over 15 amino acids. Germline CDR1 is GTSNPN and CDR2 is SVGIG (reference sequence). Trimming stripped 1 base from V and 2 bases from J, with 14 bases between. The CDR3 loop is CAWSEVGPFNYGYTF. The CDR3 region has the DNA TGTGCCTGGAGTGAAGTGGGGCCGTTCAACTATGGCTACACCTTC.